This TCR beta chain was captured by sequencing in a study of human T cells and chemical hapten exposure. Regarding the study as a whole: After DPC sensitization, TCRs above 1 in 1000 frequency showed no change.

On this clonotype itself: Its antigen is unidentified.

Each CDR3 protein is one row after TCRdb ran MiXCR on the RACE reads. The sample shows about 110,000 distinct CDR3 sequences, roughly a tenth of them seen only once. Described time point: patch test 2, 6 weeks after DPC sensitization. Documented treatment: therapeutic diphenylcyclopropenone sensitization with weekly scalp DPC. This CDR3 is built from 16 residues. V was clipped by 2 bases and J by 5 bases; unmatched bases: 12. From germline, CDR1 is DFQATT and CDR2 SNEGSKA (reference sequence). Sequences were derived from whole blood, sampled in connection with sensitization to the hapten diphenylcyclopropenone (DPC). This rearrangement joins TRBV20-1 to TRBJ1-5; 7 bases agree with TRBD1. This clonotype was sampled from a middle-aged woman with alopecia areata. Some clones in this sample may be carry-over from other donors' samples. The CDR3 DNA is TGCAGTGCTAGAAGCGAGACAGGGAGGAGCGATCAGCCCCAGCATTTT. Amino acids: CSARSETGRSDQPQHF.